The T cell receptor (beta chain) under discussion was sequenced for a study of naive and memory T cell subsets. The study's findings and limits: This RNA-based method may be sensitive to activation-related transcript changes.

The library had UMIs added by 3' ligation of an oligonucleotide to TCR cDNA. Whole blood, around 2.5 ml, came from adult healthy volunteers. Concerning this clonotype: The antigen remains unidentified.

Amplification of ligated cDNA took four PCR rounds with SP2 and nested alpha and beta constant primers. Alpha and beta constant region primers primed reverse transcription for blood and skin samples. Using its own MiXCR run on the 5' RACE reads, TCRdb lists one record per CDR3 protein. The table has roughly 60,000 distinct CDR3 sequences, 5.5% to 8.5% seen once. The CDR3 runs to 12 residues. Germline CDR1 reads MNHEY; CDR2 reads SVGAGI. J lost 12 bases, V lost 5 bases, and 8 bases had no gene match. The chain has TRBV6-5 and TRBJ1-2; 8 nucleotides align to TRBD1. The source is a male donor in good health. CDR3 in DNA: TGTGCCAGCAGTCCAAACAGACAGGGGAACACCTTC. Protein sequence: CASSPNRQGNTF.